This is a list of T cell receptor beta chains from one sample in a study of shared clonotypes between healthy human individuals. Sequencing was performed with immunoSEQ multiplex PCR; in TCRdb, only in-frame clones are kept and a portion is missing. This sample has around 2.3 million clones, with about 94% found just once. The sequencing sample was made of naive CD4+ T cells sorted from blood. The origin of the receptors is a man younger than 30 in good health. The CDR3 runs from the conserved cysteine through the conserved F or W. The D gene is left open where the match is weak. Only some rows state a clone size, as once, few, many or a class for expanded clones.

cdr3_length d_call clone_size j_call v_call cdr3_aa cdr3_nt
16 . . TRBJ1-4 TRBV7-2 CASSPLTGLQNEKLFF TGTGCCAGCAGCCCCTTGACAGGCCTACAAAATGAAAAACTGTTTTTT
11 . . TRBJ1-6 TRBV6-4 CASRSNSPLHF TGTGCCAGCAGGAGTAATTCACCCCTCCACTTT
15 . . TRBJ2-3 TRBV30 CAWSLGGIDTDTQYF TGTGCCTGGAGTTTGGGCGGGATTGACACAGATACGCAGTATTTT
13 . . TRBJ1-4 TRBV29-1 CSVAVATNEKLFF TGCAGCGTTGCAGTTGCAACTAATGAAAAACTGTTTTTT
13 . once TRBJ2-1 TRBV11-3 CASRSSGQDEQFF TGTGCCAGCAGGAGTAGCGGACAGGATGAGCAGTTCTTC
12 . . TRBJ1-2 TRBV6-4 CASSDRGYGYTF TGTGCCAGCAGTGACAGGGGGTATGGCTACACCTTC
14 TRBD2 . TRBJ2-3 TRBV10-3 CAIRSSGSTDTQYF TGTGCCATCAGATCTAGCGGGAGCACAGATACGCAGTATTTT
12 TRBD1 . TRBJ2-7 TRBV28 CASRGQGNEQYF TGTGCCAGCAGGGGACAGGGTAACGAGCAGTACTTC
13 . . TRBJ1-2 TRBV18 CASSHRDYYGYTF TGTGCCAGCTCGCACAGGGACTACTATGGCTACACCTTC
15 . . TRBJ2-1 TRBV5-1 CASSSHEVGFNEQFF TGCGCCAGCAGCTCCCACGAGGTCGGGTTTAATGAGCAGTTCTTC
15 . . TRBJ1-2 TRBV6-6 CASTLSGAGVGGYTF TGTGCCAGCACCCTTTCGGGAGCCGGGGTTGGGGGCTACACCTTC
15 TRBD1 . TRBJ1-5 TRBV10-3 CATRQMGQGNQPQHF TGTGCCACCCGGCAAATGGGACAGGGAAATCAGCCCCAGCATTTT
13 . . TRBJ1-1 TRBV19 CASSARVITEAFF TGTGCCAGTAGTGCCAGGGTAATCACTGAAGCTTTCTTT
17 TRBD2 . TRBJ2-5 TRBV7-6 CASSLVGTSGSVETQYF TGTGCCAGCAGCCTAGTTGGGACTAGCGGGAGTGTTGAGACCCAGTACTTC
18 . . TRBJ2-2 TRBV7-8 CASSLAGRPRGGTGELFF TGTGCCAGCAGCTTAGCGGGCCGCCCCCGAGGTGGCACCGGGGAGCTGTTTTTT
11 . . TRBJ2-7 TRBV30 CAWKLSYEQYF TGTGCCTGGAAGCTGAGCTACGAGCAGTACTTC
14 . . TRBJ1-5 TRBV19 CASKEQASNQPQHF TGTGCCAGTAAAGAACAGGCTAGCAATCAGCCCCAGCATTTT
14 . . TRBJ2-7 TRBV19 CASSPQLVGYEQYF TGTGCCAGTAGCCCCCAGCTAGTCGGCTACGAGCAGTACTTC
15 TRBD1 . TRBJ2-1 TRBV4-1 CASSRPDREWDEQFF TGCGCCAGCAGCCGACCGGACAGGGAATGGGATGAGCAGTTCTTC
15 . . TRBJ1-2 TRBV18 CASSPPGFVGYGYTF TGTGCCAGCTCACCACCGGGATTTGTTGGCTATGGCTACACCTTC
14 . . TRBJ2-5 TRBV5-1 CASSLATGVETQYF TGCGCCAGCAGCTTGGCAACGGGAGTTGAGACCCAGTACTTC
15 TRBD1 . TRBJ1-4 TRBV18 CASSPPGTGVQKLFF TGTGCCAGCTCACCACCGGGGACAGGGGTCCAAAAACTGTTTTTT
13 . . TRBJ2-7 TRBV28 CASSLIQTYEQYF TGTGCCAGCAGTTTAATACAGACCTACGAGCAGTACTTC
14 . . TRBJ2-5 TRBV29-1 CSATNRGGQETQYF TGCAGCGCCACGAACAGGGGAGGCCAAGAGACCCAGTACTTC
19 TRBD2 . TRBJ2-3 TRBV11-1 CASSQTPGTSGFCPDTQYF TGTGCCAGCAGCCAAACTCCCGGGACTAGCGGGTTCTGTCCAGATACGCAGTATTTT
14 . . TRBJ1-3 TRBV7-8 CASSLRGSGNTIYF TGTGCCAGCAGCTTAAGAGGAAGTGGAAACACCATATATTTT
14 . . TRBJ2-7 TRBV5-1 CASSSLGASYEQYF TGCGCCAGCAGCTCCTTAGGGGCGTCCTACGAGCAGTACTTC
14 . . TRBJ1-3 TRBV10-3 CAIRRGGSGNTIYF TGTGCCATACGCCGGGGGGGCTCCGGAAACACCATATATTTT
15 . . TRBJ1-5 TRBV6-1 CASSAVRDSNQPQHF TGTGCCAGCAGCGCGGTGCGCGATAGCAATCAGCCCCAGCATTTT
15 . . TRBJ1-3 TRBV30 CAWSVYSISGNTIYF TGTGCCTGGAGTGTCTACAGCATCTCTGGAAACACCATATATTTT
10 . . TRBJ2-5 TRBV2 CASRVETQYF TGTGCCAGCCGAGTGGAGACCCAGTACTTC
17 TRBD1 . TRBJ1-3 TRBV4-1 CASSQEYRGGAGNTIYF TGCGCCAGCAGCCAGGAATACAGGGGGGGCGCTGGAAACACCATATATTTT
15 . . TRBJ1-5 TRBV5-1 CASSLDGGARQPQHF TGCGCCAGCAGCCTCGATGGGGGGGCAAGGCAGCCCCAGCATTTT
15 . once TRBJ2-2 TRBV11-3 CASSNDGTNTGELFF TGTGCCAGCAGTAACGACGGGACCAACACCGGGGAGCTGTTTTTT
15 . . TRBJ1-2 TRBV5-6 CASSFPEGPWDGYTF TGTGCCAGCAGCTTTCCGGAGGGACCGTGGGATGGCTACACCTTC
14 TRBD1 . TRBJ2-5 TRBV9 CASSAGQAQETQYF TGTGCCAGCAGCGCCGGACAGGCCCAAGAGACCCAGTACTTC
15 TRBD1 . TRBJ1-6 TRBV11-2 CASSSRTGANSPLHF TGTGCCAGCAGCTCGAGGACAGGGGCCAATTCACCCCTCCACTTT
17 TRBD2 . TRBJ2-1 TRBV4-2 CASSQDLSGGPYNEQFF TGTGCCAGCAGCCAAGATTTAAGCGGGGGGCCGTACAATGAGCAGTTCTTC
12 . . TRBJ2-7 TRBV28 CASTGVAYEQYF TGTGCCAGCACCGGGGTAGCCTACGAGCAGTACTTC
15 TRBD2 . TRBJ2-1 TRBV15 CATSPLAGANNEQFF TGTGCCACCAGCCCACTAGCGGGGGCAAACAATGAGCAGTTCTTC
13 . . TRBJ2-7 TRBV29-1 CSVKGGATYEQYF TGCAGCGTTAAGGGCGGGGCCACCTACGAGCAGTACTTC
13 . . TRBJ1-5 TRBV4-1 CASSRQTNQPQHF TGCGCCAGCAGTCGACAGACCAATCAGCCCCAGCATTTT
17 . . TRBJ2-2 TRBV30 CAWSARLGASNTGELFF TGTGCCTGGAGTGCCCGCCTAGGGGCGTCGAACACCGGGGAGCTGTTTTTT
15 . . TRBJ1-2 TRBV6-1 CASSESGWGTSGYTF TGTGCCAGCAGTGAAAGCGGGTGGGGTACTAGTGGCTACACCTTC
13 . . TRBJ2-2 TRBV5-1 CASSQGGTGELFF TGCGCCAGCAGCCAGGGGGGCACCGGGGAGCTGTTTTTT
15 . . TRBJ2-6 TRBV28 CASSPAGSGANVLTF TGTGCCAGCAGCCCCGCAGGGTCTGGGGCCAACGTCCTGACTTTC